These T cell receptor beta chains were read from a single sample in a study of blood T cell repertoires in COVID-19. The protocol was immunoSEQ multiplex PCR, while the TCRdb copy is restricted to in-frame clones and leaves out a portion. Here the sample spans about 180,000 clones, roughly 88% being singletons. The sequenced sample consisted of peripheral blood. The receptors come from a woman in her twenties or thirties with acute or convalescent COVID-19. CDR3s include the opening cysteine and the closing phenylalanine or tryptophan. The D gene is left open where the match is weak. The listing skips clone size in some rows; elsewhere it reads once, few, many or a size class.

TRBV28	.	.	TRBJ1-1	CASSPERYTEAFF	TGTGCCAGCAGTCCAGAGCGCTACACTGAAGCTTTCTTT
TRBV19	.	.	TRBJ2-3	CASSPRTDTQYF	TGTGCCAGTAGTCCTCGCACAGATACGCAGTATTTT
TRBV28	.	TRBD1	TRBJ2-7	CASNHGTRGQDEQYF	TGTGCCAGCAACCACGGGACAAGGGGACAGGACGAGCAGTACTTC
TRBV2	.	TRBD2	TRBJ2-1	CASREQREGQQFF	TGTGCCAGCAGGGAGCAGCGGGAGGGCCAGCAGTTCTTC
TRBV27	once	.	TRBJ2-3	CASSLSSTPTDTQYF	TGTGCCAGCAGTTTATCGTCAACTCCCACAGATACGCAGTATTTT
TRBV19	few	TRBD2	TRBJ2-5	CASSLPLADKYF	TGTGCCAGTAGCCTACCACTAGCGGATAAGTACTTC
TRBV30	.	TRBD2	TRBJ2-7	CAWSVGLDYEQYF	TGTGCCTGGAGTGTAGGACTAGACTACGAGCAGTACTTC
TRBV9	few	TRBD2	TRBJ2-1	CASSARDYIGEQFF	TGTGCCAGCAGCGCCCGGGACTATATCGGTGAGCAGTTCTTC
TRBV28	few	TRBD1	TRBJ2-5	CASSPPTGWETQYF	TGTGCCAGCAGCCCACCGACAGGGTGGGAGACCCAGTACTTC
TRBV11-2	.	TRBD2	TRBJ2-3	CASSELSGTYTDTQYF	TGTGCCAGCAGCGAACTTAGCGGGACATACACAGATACGCAGTATTTT
TRBV7-7	.	.	TRBJ2-1	CASSPVRRGEQFF	TGTGCTAGCAGCCCCGTCAGGAGGGGTGAGCAGTTCTTC
TRBV5-1	.	.	TRBJ2-3	CASSLVSLTDTQYF	TGCGCCAGCAGCTTGGTCTCACTCACAGATACGCAGTATTTT
TRBV10-3	.	.	TRBJ2-3	CAIDLGGDTQYF	TGTGCCATCGATTTGGGGGGAGATACGCAGTATTTT
TRBV19	.	.	TRBJ2-3	CASSTFTDTQYF	TGTGCCAGTAGTACCTTTACAGATACGCAGTATTTT
TRBV27	.	TRBD1	TRBJ1-6	CASSWDRDSPLHF	TGTGCCAGCAGCTGGGACAGAGATTCACCCCTCCACTTT
TRBV7-6	once	.	TRBJ1-6	CASSLVAGDNSPLHF	TGTGCCAGCAGCTTAGTAGCGGGAGATAATTCACCCCTCCACTTT
TRBV30	.	.	TRBJ1-1	CAWSAQANTEAFF	TGTGCCTGGAGCGCTCAGGCGAACACTGAAGCTTTTTTT
TRBV24-1	.	.	TRBJ2-3	CATSDYRGDTQYF	TGTGCCACCAGTGATTATCGGGGAGATACGCAGTATTTT
TRBV28	.	.	TRBJ1-5	CASTSPFYSNQPQHF	TGTGCCAGCACGTCACCCTTCTATAGCAATCAGCCCCAGCATTTT
TRBV5-4	.	.	TRBJ2-1	CASSLEGGDNEQFF	TGTGCCAGCAGCTTAGAGGGTGGGGACAATGAGCAGTTCTTC
TRBV7-9	once	.	TRBJ2-7	CRGARPEQYF	TGTCGTGGGGCTAGACCCGAGCAGTACTTC
TRBV18	.	TRBD2	TRBJ2-1	CASSPASGSYNEQFF	TGTGCCAGCTCACCGGCTAGCGGCTCCTACAATGAGCAGTTCTTC
TRBV24-1	few	.	TRBJ2-5	CATSDVDRSGGETQYF	TGTGCCACCAGTGACGTTGACAGGTCGGGGGGAGAGACCCAGTACTTC
TRBV7-9	.	.	TRBJ2-7	CASSRDNTYEQYF	TGTGCCAGCAGCCGGGACAATACCTACGAGCAGTACTTC
TRBV18	.	.	TRBJ2-7	CASSPPTGTYEQYF	TGTGCCAGCTCACCACCGACGGGGACCTACGAGCAGTACTTC
TRBV4-1	.	TRBD2	TRBJ2-1	CASSGLAGKSYNEQFF	TGCGCCAGCTCCGGACTAGCGGGAAAGTCTTACAATGAGCAGTTCTTC
TRBV18	.	TRBD1	TRBJ1-4	CASSPGQTATNEKLFF	TGTGCCAGCTCACCGGGACAGACTGCAACTAATGAAAAACTGTTTTTT
TRBV5-6	once	TRBD2	TRBJ2-7	CASSLGLAALYEQYF	TGTGCCAGCAGCTTGGGACTAGCGGCGCTCTACGAGCAGTACTTC
TRBV3-1/TRBV3-2	.	.	TRBJ1-1	CASSQSGAWNTEAFF	TGTGCCAGCAGCCAGTCAGGGGCCTGGAACACTGAAGCTTTCTTT
TRBV4-2	.	.	TRBJ1-5	CASSSPQADQPQHF	TGTGCCAGCAGCTCCCCCCAGGCAGATCAGCCCCAGCATTTT
TRBV12-3/TRBV12-4	.	.	TRBJ2-3	CASSFIKDTQYF	TGTGCCAGCAGTTTTATTAAAGATACGCAGTATTTT
TRBV13	.	TRBD1	TRBJ2-7	CASSLYGTGSYEQYF	TGTGCCAGCAGCTTATACGGGACAGGCTCCTACGAGCAGTACTTC
TRBV7-9	.	.	TRBJ2-5	CASSYREGDYLQETQYF	TGTGCCAGCAGCTATAGGGAGGGGGACTACCTACAAGAGACCCAGTACTTC
TRBV4-1	once	TRBD2	TRBJ2-3	CASSQDLAGGIKRVNGDTQYF	TGCGCCAGCAGCCAAGATTTAGCGGGAGGGATCAAGAGGGTGAATGGAGATACGCAGTATTTT
TRBV7-6	.	.	TRBJ2-7	CASSPGWDLSGEQYF	TGTGCCAGCAGCCCAGGTTGGGACTTGTCCGGCGAGCAGTACTTC
TRBV6-5	.	TRBD1	TRBJ1-2	CASSPQGLNYGYTF	TGTGCCAGCAGTCCACAGGGGCTTAACTATGGCTACACCTTC
TRBV21-1	.	.	TRBJ2-5	CASRSKGEETQYF	TGTGCCAGCAGAAGCAAGGGGGAAGAGACCCAGTACTTC
TRBV18	.	.	TRBJ1-3	CASSPQISGNTIYF	TGTGCCAGCTCACCCCAGATATCTGGAAACACCATATATTTT
TRBV28	.	.	TRBJ2-7	CASSSLARRPPYEQYF	TGTGCCAGCAGCTCCCTAGCACGGAGACCCCCCTACGAGCAGTACTTC
TRBV25-1	.	.	TRBJ2-3	CASTRGGHTDTQYF	TGTGCCAGCACCAGGGGCGGCCACACAGATACGCAGTATTTT
TRBV13	.	TRBD1	TRBJ2-5	CASSSGTGRGETQYF	TGTGCCAGCAGTTCCGGGACAGGAAGAGGGGAGACCCAGTACTTC
TRBV2	.	.	TRBJ1-3	CASSEAPTALSGNTIYF	TGTGCCAGCAGTGAAGCCCCGACAGCTCTCTCTGGAAACACCATATATTTT
TRBV7-6	.	.	TRBJ2-5	CASSLQTALETQYF	TGTGCCAGCAGCTTACAGACAGCGTTGGAGACCCAGTACTTC
TRBV7-2	.	.	TRBJ1-2	CASSLGGDVGYGYTF	TGTGCCAGCAGCTTAGGGGGGGACGTAGGCTATGGCTACACCTTC
TRBV28	.	.	TRBJ2-2	CASSQGSGELFF	TGTGCCAGCAGCCAGGGGTCCGGGGAGCTGTTTTTT
TRBV27	.	.	TRBJ1-5	CARKRVRGPQHF	TGTGCCAGGAAGCGGGTCCGCGGGCCCCAGCATTTT
TRBV5-1	.	TRBD1	TRBJ2-1	CASRRQGHNNEQFF	TGCGCCAGCAGGCGACAGGGCCACAACAATGAGCAGTTCTTC
TRBV11-2	.	.	TRBJ2-7	CASGRDTYEQYF	TGTGCCAGTGGACGGGACACCTACGAGCAGTACTTC
TRBV6-5	.	.	TRBJ1-3	CASMPGNPSGNTIYF	TGTGCCAGCATGCCAGGGAACCCCTCTGGAAACACCATATATTTT
TRBV19	.	.	TRBJ1-2	CASRPAGQSFGYTF	TGTGCCAGTAGACCGGCGGGTCAAAGTTTTGGCTACACCTTC
TRBV28	.	.	TRBJ2-3	CASSLLSFTTTDTQYF	TGTGCCAGCAGTTTATTGAGTTTCACCACCACAGATACGCAGTATTTT
TRBV2	.	TRBD1	TRBJ2-5	CASSGGLETQYF	TGTGCCAGCTCAGGGGGCCTGGAGACCCAGTACTTC
TRBV5-6	.	TRBD2	TRBJ2-7	CASSLVGLATDEQYF	TGTGCCAGCAGCTTGGTGGGACTAGCTACGGACGAGCAGTACTTC
TRBV9	once	TRBD1	TRBJ2-2	CASTGTGTGKFGELFF	TGTGCCAGCACAGGTACAGGGACAGGAAAGTTCGGGGAGCTGTTTTTT
TRBV28	.	.	TRBJ2-5	CASSRLDLQETQYF	TGTGCCAGCAGTCGACTAGACCTACAAGAGACCCAGTACTTC